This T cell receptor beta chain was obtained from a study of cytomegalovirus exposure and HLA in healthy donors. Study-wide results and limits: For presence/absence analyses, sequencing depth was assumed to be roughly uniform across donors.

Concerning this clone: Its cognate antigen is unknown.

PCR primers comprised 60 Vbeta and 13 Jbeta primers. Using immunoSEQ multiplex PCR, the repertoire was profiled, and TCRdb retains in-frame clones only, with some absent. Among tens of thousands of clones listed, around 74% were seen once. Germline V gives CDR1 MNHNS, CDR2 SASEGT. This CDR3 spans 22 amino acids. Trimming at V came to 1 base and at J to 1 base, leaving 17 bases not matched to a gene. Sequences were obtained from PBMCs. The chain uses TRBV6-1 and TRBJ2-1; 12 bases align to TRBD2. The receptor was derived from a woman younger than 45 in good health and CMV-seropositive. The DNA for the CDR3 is TGTGCCAGCAGTGAAGTTTCGAACAGGTCTCCTAGCGGGAGGGATTCCTACAATGAGCAGTTCTTC. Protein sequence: CASSEVSNRSPSGRDSYNEQFF.